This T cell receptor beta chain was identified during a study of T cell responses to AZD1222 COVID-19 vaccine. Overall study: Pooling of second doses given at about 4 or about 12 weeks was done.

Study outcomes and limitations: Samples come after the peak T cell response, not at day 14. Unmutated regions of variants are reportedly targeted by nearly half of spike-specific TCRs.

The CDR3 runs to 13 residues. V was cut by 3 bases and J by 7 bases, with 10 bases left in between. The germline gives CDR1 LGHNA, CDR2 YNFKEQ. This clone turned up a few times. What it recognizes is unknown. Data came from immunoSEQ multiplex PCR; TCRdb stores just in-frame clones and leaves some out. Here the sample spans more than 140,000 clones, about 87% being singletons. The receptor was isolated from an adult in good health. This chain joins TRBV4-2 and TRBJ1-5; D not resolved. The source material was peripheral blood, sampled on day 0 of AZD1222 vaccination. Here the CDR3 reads CASSHTVEQPQHF. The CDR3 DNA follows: TGTGCCAGCAGCCATACCGTGGAGCAGCCCCAGCATTTT.